This is a list of T cell receptor beta chains from one sample in a study of T cells after yellow fever vaccination. One entry per CDR3 protein, called by TCRdb with MiXCR from the 5' RACE reads. The sample carries about 350,000 distinct CDR3 sequences, 4.1% recorded once. The sequences come from PBMCs, collected 5 days after the yellow fever booster vaccination. Every receptor here comes from a man aged 18 to 35 who received the YFV17D yellow fever vaccine. Each CDR3 is given with its conserved first and last residue. A D gene is named only where the DNA matches it firmly. A row's size may be missing; if present it is once, few, many or a size class.

>TRBV5-6|.|.|TRBJ2-1
TGTGCCAGCAGCTTCCTGGACCGTCCTCCCACAGATAATGAGCAGTTCTTC
CASSFLDRPPTDNEQFF
>TRBV7-6|.|many|TRBJ2-4
TGTGCCAGCAGCTATGGGGCCGACGGCAAAAACATTCAGTACTTC
CASSYGADGKNIQYF
>TRBV6-2/TRBV6-3|.|few|TRBJ2-3
TGTGCCAGCTCTTCCGTTGCAGAGCTGCAAGATACGCAGTATTTT
CASSSVAELQDTQYF
>TRBV5-6|TRBD1|few|TRBJ2-2
TGTGCCAGCAGCTTGTTAGGGACAGGGAACACCGGGGAGCTGTTTTTT
CASSLLGTGNTGELFF
>TRBV25-1|.|few|TRBJ1-2
TGTGCCAGCAGTGAATCTCCAGGGAGAGATTGGCTTAACTATGGCTACACCTTC
CASSESPGRDWLNYGYTF
>TRBV4-3|.|few|TRBJ2-3
TGCGCCAGCAGCCAAGAACAGGGAGTCCCAAGGTCAGATACGCAGTATTTT
CASSQEQGVPRSDTQYF
>TRBV6-6|TRBD1|few|TRBJ1-6
TGTGCCAGCCAAACACCGGGACAGGGGCATTCACCCCTCCACTTT
CASQTPGQGHSPLHF
>TRBV29-1|TRBD1|.|TRBJ1-2
TGCAGCGTTGGACAGGGGGGTTCCTATGGCTACACCTTC
CSVGQGGSYGYTF
>TRBV27|.|few|TRBJ1-6
TGTGCCAGCAGTTACGGGGGAGGATCATGGTCACCCCTCCACTTT
CASSYGGGSWSPLHF
>TRBV4-3|.|few|TRBJ1-5
TGCGCCAGCAGCCAAGATGGGGGTGGGGGTCAGCCCCAGCATTTT
CASSQDGGGGQPQHF
>TRBV25-1|.|many|TRBJ1-2
TGTGCCAGCAATACCGGGGACTATGGCTACACCTTC
CASNTGDYGYTF
>TRBV4-3|TRBD2|many|TRBJ2-5
TGCGCCAGCAGCCAAGATCCAGCGGGGGCGATGGGGGAGACCCAGTACTTC
CASSQDPAGAMGETQYF
>TRBV20-1|TRBD2|few|TRBJ2-2
TGCAGTGCTAGAGTATACCTAGCGGGGCCCACCGGGGAGCTGTTTTTT
CSARVYLAGPTGELFF
>TRBV29-1|TRBD2|.|TRBJ2-1
TGCAGCGTTGAACCAGCGGGGGTCAATGAGCAGTTCTTC
CSVEPAGVNEQFF
>TRBV28|TRBD2|few|TRBJ2-1
TGTGCCAGCAGTATAACTAGCGGGGGGGCTGATGAGCAGTTCTTC
CASSITSGGADEQFF
>TRBV5-6|TRBD1|.|TRBJ1-2
TGTGCCAGCAGCTTAGACAGGGGGCGAAACTATGGCTACACCTTC
CASSLDRGRNYGYTF
>TRBV5-6|.|few|TRBJ1-1
TGTGCCAGCAGCCCCGGTGGGGCACCAACTGAAGCTTTCTTT
CASSPGGAPTEAFF
>TRBV4-1|.|many|TRBJ2-1
TGCGCCAGCAGCCAAGCTCCCCCCCCGGCGCAGGGAGACAATGAGCAGTTCTTC
CASSQAPPPAQGDNEQFF
>TRBV2|.|many|TRBJ2-7
TGTGCCAGCGGGGAGGCCAGGGCCTACGAGCAGTACTTC
CASGEARAYEQYF
>TRBV20-1|.|few|TRBJ2-7
TGCAGTGCCAAATACAGGGCTTTCTACGAGCAGTACTTC
CSAKYRAFYEQYF